The 28 T cell receptor beta chains listed next were all sequenced from one sample in a study of a mutant IDH1 vaccine in newly diagnosed glioma. This sample's time point: week 35, safety follow-up. The study gave 300 ug of mutant IDH1 20-mer peptide per vaccine dose, with topical imiquimod. These receptors' antigens are unknown. Assay used: immunoSEQ multiplex PCR; TCRdb lists only in-frame clones, some missing. The sample includes around 32,000 clones, roughly 78% seen only once; the top ten take approximately 3.4%. Sequenced here: PBMCs, sampled from a glioma patient whose treatment included an IDH1 peptide vaccine. The receptor set was obtained from a man aged 35 to 55 with glioma. Some clones in this sample may be carry-over from other donors' samples.

CDR3 sequence reads: CASSQRGRREKLFF. The CDR3 nucleotides are TGTGCCAGCAGCCAAAGGGGCCGTAGGGAAAAACTGTTTTTT. V and J are TRBV14 and TRBJ1-4, with D perhaps matching TRBD1 (5 bases). The CDR3 is made up of 14 amino acids. V was cut by 2 bases and J by 8 bases, with 12 bases left in between. CDR1 SGHDN and CDR2 FVKESK come from the germline V gene.

In this sample, this clone turned up once. V and J are TRBV5-1 and TRBJ2-7; 9 nucleotides line up with TRBD2. V lost 0 bases and J lost 3; bases outside the gene matches: 7. Per germline, CDR1 SGHRS and CDR2 YFSETQ. The CDR3 sequence is 16 residues long. The CDR3 DNA reads TGCGCCAGCAGCTTGGCGACTAGCGGCTCCTTCTACGAGCAGTACTTC. Protein: CASSLATSGSFYEQYF.

This clone has a handful of counts. This chain connects TRBV2 to TRBJ1-1; D unclear. The CDR3 runs 13 residues. The germline V gene has CDR1 SNHLY and CDR2 FYNNEI. Trimming stripped 4 bases from V and 1 base from J, with 7 bases between. CDR3 sequence reads: CASSVRRNTEAFF. CDR3 sequence (DNA): TGTGCCAGCAGTGTCAGGAGGAACACTGAAGCTTTCTTT. The whole variable domain, filled in from reference TRBV2 and TRBJ1-1, reads EPEVTQTPSHQVTQMGQEVILRCVPISNHLYFYWYRQILGQKVEFLVSFYNNEISEKSEIFDDQFSVERPDGSNFTLKIRSTKLEDSAMYFCASSVRRNTEAFFGQGTRLTVV.

The V gene is TRBV5-4, the J gene TRBJ1-2; a weak D match, TRBD1 (6 bases). V lost 0 bases, J lost 6 bases, and 9 bases lay in between. This CDR3 has 13 residues. The germline V gene has CDR1 SGHNT and CDR2 YYREEE (reference sequence). As DNA, the CDR3 is TGTGCCAGCAGCTTGGTGGCAGGGGATGGCTACACCTTC. As protein: CASSLVAGDGYTF.

The chain employs TRBV9 and TRBJ2-1; a possible D gene is TRBD2 (5 bases). The CDR3 covers 13 residues. Germline V gene data show CDR1 as SGDLS and CDR2 as YYNGEE. The V gene lost 1 base and the J gene lost 5 bases, with 7 bases spanning the gap. The CDR3 nucleotides are TGTGCCAGCAGCGTATCGAGGGACAATGAGCAGTTCTTC. Encoded protein: CASSVSRDNEQFF.

The chain has TRBV5-1 and TRBJ1-1, with D maybe TRBD1 (5 bases). The CDR3 covers 13 residues. The germline V gene has CDR1 SGHRS and CDR2 YFSETQ. V shed 1 base and J shed 8 bases, with 12 bases lying between them. For the CDR3, the DNA is TGCGCCAGCAGCTTGTCGGCAGGGCAAGAAGCTTTCTTT. Its protein is CASSLSAGQEAFF.

The chain combines TRBV6-5 with TRBJ1-1; D gene unclear. CDR1 and CDR2 from the germline V gene are MNHEY and SVGAGI. The CDR3 length is 14 residues. V was shortened by 7 bases and J by 3 bases, with 15 bases between the two germline ends. The CDR3 nucleotides are TGTGCCAGCACCAAAACGGGCTACCACACTGAAGCTTTCTTT. It specifies CASTKTGYHTEAFF.

This clone showed up just a few times. The CDR3, as DNA: TGTGCCAGCAGTACCCAGGGGATCGAGTACTTC. Translated, it gives CASSTQGIEYF. J is TRBJ2-7 and V is TRBV2, with a tentative D call TRBD1 (6 bases). CDR3 length equals 11 residues. The germline V gene has CDR1 SNHLY and CDR2 FYNNEI. V lost 5 bases, J lost 11 bases, and 13 bases lay in between.

This clone was seen once. This chain connects TRBV2 to TRBJ1-1; D uncertain. V lost 11 bases and J lost 4, with 17 bases in between. There are 13 residues in the CDR3. Germline V gives CDR1 SNHLY, CDR2 FYNNEI. DNA of the CDR3: TGTGCCTTTTCCCACCGGCTGGGCACTGAAGCTTTCTTT. Translation: CAFSHRLGTEAFF.

Only a few counts were recorded for this clone. The CDR3: CASSLVKGTTEAFF. The CDR3 region has the DNA TGTGCCAGCAGCTTAGTGAAGGGCACCACTGAAGCTTTCTTT. The chain recombines TRBV7-8 with TRBJ1-1; D call uncertain. This CDR3 contains 14 residues. The V end lost 1 base, the J end lost 4 bases, and 10 bases lay between the germline ends. Germline CDR1 reads SGHVS; CDR2 reads FQNEAQ.

The chain links TRBV2 to TRBJ2-3; D remains unclear. This CDR3 contains 11 residues. V was trimmed by 6 bases and J by 2 bases, leaving 3 bases between them. The V gene's germline CDR1 is SNHLY and CDR2 FYNNEI. The CDR3 here is CASRVTDTQYF. The CDR3, as DNA: TGTGCCAGCAGGGTCACAGATACGCAGTATTTT. The full variable domain, rest sourced from reference TRBV2 and TRBJ2-3, is EPEVTQTPSHQVTQMGQEVILRCVPISNHLYFYWYRQILGQKVEFLVSFYNNEISEKSEIFDDQFSVERPDGSNFTLKIRSTKLEDSAMYFCASRVTDTQYFGPGTRLTVL.

This clone was found once. This sequence joins TRBV19 and TRBJ2-2, with 7 bases identical to TRBD1. Germline V gives CDR1 LNHDA, CDR2 SQIVND (reference sequence). The CDR3 extends over 17 amino acids. V dropped 5 bases and J dropped 2; count of bases not matched to a gene: 11. CDR3 bases: TGTGCCAGTAGTGCCTCGGGACAGCGATTAAACACCGGGGAGCTGTTTTTT. Protein product: CASSASGQRLNTGELFF.

The V gene is TRBV7-6, the J gene TRBJ2-7, with TRBD2 matching 7 bases. V was clipped by 5 bases and J by 3 bases; unmatched bases: 4. There are 13 residues in the CDR3. Germline-derived CDR1 and CDR2 are SGHVS and FNYEAQ. The CDR3 nucleotides read TGTGCCAGCAGCCAGCCGGGGGGCTACGAGCAGTACTTC. Protein sequence: CASSQPGGYEQYF.

The chain recombines TRBV18 with TRBJ1-3; D is unclear. In germline, CDR1 is KGHSH, CDR2 LQKENI. This CDR3 spans 16 amino acids. Trimming took 3 bases from V and 3 from J, leaving 15 bases between them. For the CDR3, the DNA is TGTGCCAGCTCACCCCGGGCAGTCCTGGGTGGAAACACCATATATTTT. As protein: CASSPRAVLGGNTIYF.

This clone was detected only a few times. This chain connects TRBV5-1 to TRBJ1-1; D is unclear. This CDR3 comprises 15 residues. Germline assignment: CDR1 SGHRS and CDR2 YFSETQ. V lost 4 bases to trimming and J lost 6 bases, with 19 bases between them. This CDR3 reads CASSPTRGVGAEAFF. The CDR3 DNA follows: TGCGCCAGCAGCCCAACGCGCGGGGTCGGGGCTGAAGCTTTCTTT. Full variable domain (outside the CDR3, taken from reference TRBV5-1 and TRBJ1-1): KAGVTQTPRYLIKTRGQQVTLSCSPISGHRSVSWYQQTPGQGLQFLFEYFSETQRNKGNFPGRFSGRQFSNSRSEMNVSTLELGDSALYLCASSPTRGVGAEAFFGQGTRLTVV.

The chain combines TRBV9 with TRBJ2-2, with TRBD1 matching over 7 bases. Germline V gives CDR1 SGDLS, CDR2 YYNGEE. The CDR3 runs to 14 residues. The CDR3, as DNA: TGTGGTTCAGGGGGACGGACAAACACCGGGGAGCTGTTTTTT. Translation: CGSGGRTNTGELFF.

This rearrangement joins TRBV18 to TRBJ1-1; TRBD1 is a possible D gene (6 bases). Germline V gene sequence: CDR1 KGHSH, CDR2 LQKENI. V gave up 2 bases and J gave up 10 bases, with 11 bases separating them. This CDR3 comprises 12 residues. CDR3 sequence (DNA): TGTGCCAGCTCACCAGATGAGGGGGGAGCTTTCTTT. The encoded protein is CASSPDEGGAFF.

This clone turned up a few times. The genes are TRBV25-1 and TRBJ2-7; TRBD2 matches at 11 bases. J lost 3 bases, V lost 3 bases, and 4 bases had no gene match. Germline V CDR1 and CDR2: MGHDK, SYGVNS. The CDR3 length is 15 residues. The CDR3 DNA is TGTGCCAGCAGTGATCTAGCGGGGGGCGACTACGAGCAGTACTTC. This gives the protein CASSDLAGGDYEQYF.

J is TRBJ2-2 and V is TRBV28; D is perhaps TRBD1 (5 bases). This CDR3 contains 16 residues. Germline assignment: CDR1 MDHEN and CDR2 SYDVKM. With 6 bases removed from V and 1 base from J, the gap between germline ends came to 15 bases. CDR3 in DNA: TGTGCCAGCAGCCCCGACCCAGGGTGGAACACCGGGGAGCTGTTTTTT. It translates to CASSPDPGWNTGELFF.

DNA of the CDR3: TGCAGCGCCGGGGGGGCGAACACTGAAGCTTTCTTT. Its translation is CSAGGANTEAFF. This chain joins TRBV29-1 and TRBJ1-1, with a weak D call TRBD1 (6 bases). The V gene lost 7 bases and the J gene lost 1 base, with 10 bases spanning the gap. Germline CDR1 reads SQVTM; CDR2 reads ANQGSEA. This CDR3 comprises 12 residues.

The chain uses TRBV11-3 and TRBJ2-5, with 13 bases fitting TRBD2. The CDR3 is made up of 16 amino acids. The ends lost 4 bases at V and 4 bases at J; junction bases unmatched: 6. The germline V gene has CDR1 SGHNT and CDR2 YENEEA. The CDR3 coding sequence is TGTGCCAGCAGCTCCCGGACTAGCGGGGGTGGAGAGACCCAGTACTTC. This translates into CASSSRTSGGGETQYF.

CDR3 bases: TGCGCCAGCAGCTCGACCGGGTCACCTGGAGACAATGAGCAGTTCTTC. Translation: CASSSTGSPGDNEQFF. The chain employs TRBV5-1 and TRBJ2-1; the D is unclear. The CDR3 covers 16 residues. Germline loops: CDR1 SGHRS, CDR2 YFSETQ. V was trimmed by 3 bases and J by 5 bases, leaving 18 bases between them.

This clone was seen once. V usage is TRBV28 and J usage is TRBJ1-2, with 8 bases identical to TRBD1. The CDR3 covers 15 residues. V shed 6 bases and J 4 bases; nucleotides not matched to a gene: 10. Germline CDR1 and CDR2: MDHEN and SYDVKM. The chain's CDR3 is CASRGQGAIGYGYTF. CDR3 DNA: TGTGCCAGCAGGGGCCAGGGGGCGATAGGCTATGGCTACACCTTC.

This chain links TRBV9 with TRBJ2-1; the match to TRBD2 covers 11 bases. V lost 4 bases to trimming and J lost 8 bases; unmatched junction nucleotides: 14. The germline CDR1 and CDR2 sequences are SGDLS and YYNGEE. The length of the CDR3 is 17 residues. CDR3 region: CASSPLVGLAGGDEQFF. CDR3 bases: TGTGCCAGCAGCCCTCTAGTGGGGCTAGCGGGGGGTGATGAGCAGTTCTTC.

The chain joins TRBV6-4 to TRBJ1-1; maybe TRBD1 (5 bases). Per germline, CDR1 MRHNA and CDR2 SNTAGT. This CDR3 comprises 13 residues. The V gene lost 4 bases and the J gene lost 0 bases, with 6 bases spanning the gap. As DNA, the CDR3 is TGTGCCAGCAGTGGGACAATGAACACTGAAGCTTTCTTT. Translating gives CASSGTMNTEAFF.

In this sample, this clone turned up once. V usage is TRBV19 and J usage is TRBJ1-5; D possibly corresponds to TRBD1 (5 bases). Trimming cost V 5 bases and J 4 bases, with 15 bases left between them. There are 15 residues in the CDR3. From germline, CDR1 is LNHDA and CDR2 SQIVND (reference sequence). CDR3 coding DNA: TGTGCCAGTAGTCCCGGTAAGGGGTGGAATCAGCCCCAGCATTTT. Protein: CASSPGKGWNQPQHF.

J is TRBJ1-1 and V is TRBV5-4, with D possibly matching TRBD1 (5 bases). Trimming left V 0 bases short and J 4 bases short, with 13 bases between. This CDR3 contains 15 residues. Germline V gene lookup returns CDR1 SGHNT and CDR2 YYREEE (reference sequence). The CDR3 DNA reads as TGTGCCAGCAGCTTGGGGGGGAGTCGGCGCACTGAAGCTTTCTTT. Translating it yields CASSLGGSRRTEAFF.

This clone was found a few times. The chain uses TRBV5-4 and TRBJ1-1; D uncertain. Germline CDR1 is SGHNT and CDR2 is YYREEE (reference sequence). This CDR3 is built from 14 residues. V was shortened by 4 bases and J by 2 bases, with 12 bases between the two germline ends. Written as DNA, the CDR3 is TGTGCCAGCAGCATCAGGACGGGTAACACTGAAGCTTTCTTT. Translation gives CASSIRTGNTEAFF.